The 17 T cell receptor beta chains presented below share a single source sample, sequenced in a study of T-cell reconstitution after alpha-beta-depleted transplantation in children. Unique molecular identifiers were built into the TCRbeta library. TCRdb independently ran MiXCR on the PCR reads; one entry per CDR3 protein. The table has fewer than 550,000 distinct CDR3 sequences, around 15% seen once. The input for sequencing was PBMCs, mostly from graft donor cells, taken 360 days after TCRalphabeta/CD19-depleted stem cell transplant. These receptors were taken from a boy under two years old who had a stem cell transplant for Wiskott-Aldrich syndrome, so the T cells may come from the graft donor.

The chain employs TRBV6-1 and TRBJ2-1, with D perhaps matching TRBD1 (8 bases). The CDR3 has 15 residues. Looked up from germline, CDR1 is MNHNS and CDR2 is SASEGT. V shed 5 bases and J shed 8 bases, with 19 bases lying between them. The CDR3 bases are TGTGCCAGCAGTCCCGGGGGGACAGGTCGCCATGAGCAGTTCTTC. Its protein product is CASSPGGTGRHEQFF.

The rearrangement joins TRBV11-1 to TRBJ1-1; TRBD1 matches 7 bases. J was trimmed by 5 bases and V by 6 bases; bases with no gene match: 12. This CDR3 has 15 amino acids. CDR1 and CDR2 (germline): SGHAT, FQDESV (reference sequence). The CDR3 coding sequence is TGTGCCAGCAGACAGCGGTCAGGGGGGAAAACTGAAGCTTTCTTT. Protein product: CASRQRSGGKTEAFF.

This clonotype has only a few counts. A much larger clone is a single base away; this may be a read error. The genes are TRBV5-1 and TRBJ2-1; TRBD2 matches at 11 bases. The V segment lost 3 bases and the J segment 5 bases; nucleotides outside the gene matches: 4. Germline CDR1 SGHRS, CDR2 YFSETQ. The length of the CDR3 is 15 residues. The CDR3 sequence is CASSWGLADHNEQFF. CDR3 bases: TGCGCCAGCAGCTGGGGACTAGCGGACCACAATGAGCAGTTCTTC.

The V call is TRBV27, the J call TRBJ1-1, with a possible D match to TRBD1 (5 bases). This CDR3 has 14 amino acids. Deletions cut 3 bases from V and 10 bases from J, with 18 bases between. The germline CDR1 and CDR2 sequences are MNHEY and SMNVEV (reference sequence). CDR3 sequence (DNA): TGTGCCAGCAGTTTGCAGGGAAATAGACTCGGAGCTTTCTTT. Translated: CASSLQGNRLGAFF.

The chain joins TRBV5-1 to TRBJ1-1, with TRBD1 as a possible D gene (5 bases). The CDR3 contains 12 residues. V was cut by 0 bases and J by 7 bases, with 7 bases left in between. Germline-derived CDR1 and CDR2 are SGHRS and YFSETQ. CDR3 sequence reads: CASSLATGEAFF. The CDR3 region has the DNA TGCGCCAGCAGCTTGGCAACAGGTGAAGCTTTCTTT.

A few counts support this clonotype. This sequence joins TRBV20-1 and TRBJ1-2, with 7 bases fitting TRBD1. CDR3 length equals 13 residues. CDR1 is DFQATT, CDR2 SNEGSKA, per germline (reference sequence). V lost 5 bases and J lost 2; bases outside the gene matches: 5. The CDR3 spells CSARTGQNYGYTF. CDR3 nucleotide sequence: TGCAGTGCTCGAACGGGACAGAACTATGGCTACACCTTC.

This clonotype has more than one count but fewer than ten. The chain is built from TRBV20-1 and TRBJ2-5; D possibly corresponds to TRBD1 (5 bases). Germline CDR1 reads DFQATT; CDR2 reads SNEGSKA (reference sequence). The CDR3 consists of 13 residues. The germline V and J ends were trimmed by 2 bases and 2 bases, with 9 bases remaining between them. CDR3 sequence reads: CSARWGGQETQYF. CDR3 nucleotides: TGCAGTGCTAGATGGGGCGGACAAGAGACCCAGTACTTC.

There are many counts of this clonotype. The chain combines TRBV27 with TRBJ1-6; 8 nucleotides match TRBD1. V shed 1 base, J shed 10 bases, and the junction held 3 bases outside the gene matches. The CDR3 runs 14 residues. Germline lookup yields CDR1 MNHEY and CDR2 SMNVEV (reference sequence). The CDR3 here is CASSLWTGRSPLHF. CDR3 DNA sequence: TGTGCCAGCAGTTTATGGACAGGGAGATCACCCCTCCACTTT.

CDR3 DNA: TGTGCCAGCAGTTTTTCGGGGGCTAGGTATGGCTACACCTTC. It translates to CASSFSGARYGYTF. J is TRBJ1-2 and V is TRBV28; TRBD1 is a possible D gene (6 bases). Germline CDR1 and CDR2: MDHEN and SYDVKM. V was cut by 3 bases and J by 5 bases, with 13 bases left in between. CDR3 length: 14 amino acids.

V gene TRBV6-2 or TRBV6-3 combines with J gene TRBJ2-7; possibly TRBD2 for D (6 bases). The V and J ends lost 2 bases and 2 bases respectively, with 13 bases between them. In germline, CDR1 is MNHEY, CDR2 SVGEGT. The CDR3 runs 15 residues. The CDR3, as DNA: TGTGCCAGCAGTTACGGAGGGAAGGGGCCCTACGAGCAGTACTTC. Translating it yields CASSYGGKGPYEQYF.

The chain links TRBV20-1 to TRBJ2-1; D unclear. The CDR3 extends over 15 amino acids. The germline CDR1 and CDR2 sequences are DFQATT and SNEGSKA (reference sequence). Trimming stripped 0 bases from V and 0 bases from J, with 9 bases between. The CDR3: CSARDRTLSYNEQFF. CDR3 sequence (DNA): TGCAGTGCTAGAGATAGGACCCTCTCCTACAATGAGCAGTTCTTC.

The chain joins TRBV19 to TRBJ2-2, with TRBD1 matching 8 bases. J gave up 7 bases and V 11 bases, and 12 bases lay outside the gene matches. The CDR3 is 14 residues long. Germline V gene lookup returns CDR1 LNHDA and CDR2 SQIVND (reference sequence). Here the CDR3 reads CACRTGLLIGELFF. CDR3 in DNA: TGTGCCTGTCGGACAGGGTTACTGATCGGGGAGCTGTTTTTT.

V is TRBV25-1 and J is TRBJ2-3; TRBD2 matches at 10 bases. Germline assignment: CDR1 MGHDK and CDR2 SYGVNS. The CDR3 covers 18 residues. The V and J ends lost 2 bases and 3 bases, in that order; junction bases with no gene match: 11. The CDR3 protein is CASSEGWVLAGKTDTQYF. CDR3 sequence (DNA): TGTGCCAGCAGTGAAGGATGGGTACTAGCGGGGAAAACAGATACGCAGTATTTT.

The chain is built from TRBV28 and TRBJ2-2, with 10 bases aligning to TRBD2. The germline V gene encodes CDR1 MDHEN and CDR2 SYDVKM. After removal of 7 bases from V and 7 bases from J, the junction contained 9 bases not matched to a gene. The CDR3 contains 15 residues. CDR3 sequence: CASKRLAGAGGELFF. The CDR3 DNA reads TGTGCCAGCAAAAGGCTAGCGGGGGCCGGCGGGGAGCTGTTTTTT. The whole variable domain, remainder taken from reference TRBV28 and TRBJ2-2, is DVKVTQSSRYLVKRTGEKVFLECVQDMDHENMFWYRQDPGLGLRLIYFSYDVKMKEKGDIPEGYSVSREKKERFSLILESASTNQTSMYLCASKRLAGAGGELFFGEGSRLTVL.

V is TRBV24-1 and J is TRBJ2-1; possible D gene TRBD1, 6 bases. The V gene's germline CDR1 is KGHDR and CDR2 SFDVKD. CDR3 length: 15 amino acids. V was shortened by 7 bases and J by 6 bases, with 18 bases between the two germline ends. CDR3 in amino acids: CATSDRGRGINEQFF. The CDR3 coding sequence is TGTGCCACCAGCGACCGGGGCAGGGGAATCAATGAGCAGTTCTTC.

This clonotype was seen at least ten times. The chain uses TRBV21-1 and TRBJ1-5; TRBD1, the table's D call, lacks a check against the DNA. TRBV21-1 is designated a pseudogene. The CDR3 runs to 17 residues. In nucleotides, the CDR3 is TGTGCCAGCAGCAAAGTTAGGCAGGGGCTTTGGGAACAGCCCCAGCATTTT. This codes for CASSKVRQGLWEQPQHF.

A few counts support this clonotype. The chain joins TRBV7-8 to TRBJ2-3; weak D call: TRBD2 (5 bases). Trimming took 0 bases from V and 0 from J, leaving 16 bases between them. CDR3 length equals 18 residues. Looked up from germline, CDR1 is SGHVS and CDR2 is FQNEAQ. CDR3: CASSLARFLASSTDTQYF. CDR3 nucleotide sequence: TGTGCCAGCAGCTTAGCGCGGTTTTTAGCGTCTAGCACAGATACGCAGTATTTT.